The 27 T cell receptor beta chains presented below share a single source sample, sequenced in a study of regulatory T cells in long-lasting Graves disease. Investigators prepared the TCR beta libraries by applying iRepertoire HTBI primers and Arm-PCR of CDR3 regions. TCRdb used MiXCR to reprocess the multiplex PCR reads, holding one entry per CDR3 protein. This table has some 250,000 distinct CDR3 sequences, 15% to 20% appearing once. Sample time point: newly diagnosed GD, antithyroid drugs for less than 3 months. Researchers made the TCR library from RNA that was extracted from PBMCs. These data also featured in a second study, about T cells in Graves' hyperthyroidism and ophthalmopathy.

The material sequenced was peripheral blood mononuclear cells (PBMCs), taken at new diagnosis, from a patient treated with antithyroid drugs. The receptors shown here come from a woman in her twenties or thirties with Graves disease.

This clonotype has ten or more counts. This chain connects TRBV2 to TRBJ2-5; D is possibly TRBD1 or TRBD2 (5 bases each). With 3 bases removed from V and 3 bases from J, the gap between germline ends came to 14 bases. The CDR3 spans 15 residues. CDR1 and CDR2 (germline): SNHLY, FYNNEI. The CDR3 coding sequence is TGTGCCAGCAGTGATGAGGGGCGAGGAGAAGAGACCCAGTACTTC. Translated: CASSDEGRGEETQYF.

This clonotype has at least ten counts. V gene TRBV7-2 combines with J gene TRBJ2-2; D tentatively reads TRBD1 or TRBD2 (5 bases each). The CDR3 is 14 amino acids. CDR1 is SGHTA, CDR2 FQGNSA, per germline. The V end lost 5 bases, the J end lost 7 bases, and 14 bases lay between the germline ends. The CDR3 DNA reads TGTGCCAGCAGCCTTCCAGGGACCGGCGGGGAGCTGTTTTTT. As protein: CASSLPGTGGELFF.

As to this clonotype: A far more abundant clone sits one base away, making this likely a read error. The chain couples TRBV24-1 to TRBJ2-1; maybe TRBD2 (5 bases). This CDR3 contains 13 residues. The V gene's germline CDR1 is KGHDR and CDR2 SFDVKD. Trimming took 4 bases from V and 10 from J, leaving 13 bases between them. CDR3: CATSDNRGYEQFF. DNA of the CDR3: TGTGCCACCAGTGACAACCGGGGATACGAGCAGTTCTTC.

This clonotype was seen many times. The CDR3 loop is CSARDPRGGALETQYF. CDR3 nucleotides: TGCAGTGCTAGAGATCCTAGGGGGGGGGCCTTGGAGACCCAGTACTTC. V and J are TRBV20-1 and TRBJ2-5, with a possible D match to TRBD2 (7 bases). Germline CDR1 DFQATT, CDR2 SNEGSKA (reference sequence). CDR3 size: 16 residues. V lost 0 bases, J lost 5 bases, and 19 bases lay in between.

The chain couples TRBV18 to TRBJ1-1; the D is unclear. The CDR3 has 12 residues. Germline V lookup: CDR1 KGHSH, CDR2 LQKENI. With 6 bases removed from V and 10 bases from J, the gap between germline ends came to 15 bases. In DNA, the CDR3 is TGTGCCAGCTCCGCGTCGGGTCGGATAGCTTTCTTT. Translating it yields CASSASGRIAFF.

In this sample, this clonotype turned up many times. V is TRBV27 and J is TRBJ1-1, with D perhaps matching TRBD1 (5 bases). This CDR3 is 14 amino acids long. Germline V gene lookup returns CDR1 MNHEY and CDR2 SMNVEV (reference sequence). Trimming cost V 10 bases and J 0 bases, with 15 bases left between them. DNA for the CDR3: TGTGCCACTTCTTCAGGGAATATGAACACTGAAGCTTTCTTT. Protein product: CATSSGNMNTEAFF.

A remark on this clonotype: A read error may explain this, as a much larger clone is one base away. The genes are TRBV27 and TRBJ2-1; D is tentatively TRBD1 or TRBD2 (5 bases each). The CDR3 totals 13 residues. The V end lost 5 bases, the J end lost 8 bases, and 13 bases lay between the germline ends. CDR1 MNHEY and CDR2 SMNVEV come from the germline V gene (reference sequence). The CDR3 region is CASSEGTVDEQFF. As DNA, the CDR3 is TGTGCCAGCAGTGAGGGGACCGTCGATGAGCAGTTCTTC.

The chain combines TRBV12-3 or TRBV12-4 with TRBJ1-1; 8 bases map to TRBD1. The CDR3 runs to 13 residues. V was clipped by 6 bases and J by 3 bases; unmatched bases: 3. The CDR3 protein is CASRGTGDTEAFF. The CDR3 nucleotides read TGTGCCAGCAGGGGGACAGGAGACACTGAAGCTTTCTTT.

This clonotype showed up many times. The chain recombines TRBV5-1 with TRBJ2-2, with D possibly matching TRBD2 (5 bases). The CDR3 is 13 amino acids. Germline V gives CDR1 SGHRS, CDR2 YFSETQ. The germline V and J ends were trimmed by 2 bases and 4 bases, with 6 bases remaining between them. The CDR3: CASSFGGTGELFF. Here the CDR3 DNA reads TGCGCCAGCAGCTTCGGAGGCACCGGGGAGCTGTTTTTT.

This clonotype was seen many times. This sequence joins TRBV18 and TRBJ2-3, with D perhaps TRBD1 (6 bases). Germline V gene sequence: CDR1 KGHSH, CDR2 LQKENI. V lost 3 bases, J lost 2 bases, and 15 bases lay in between. The CDR3 is 16 residues long. The CDR3 nucleotides are TGTGCCAGCTCACCCCTCTCGACAGGTTCCACAGATACGCAGTATTTT. It codes for CASSPLSTGSTDTQYF.

At least ten counts were recorded for this clonotype. DNA for the CDR3: TGCAGTGCGACTAGCGGGGGTAGTGAGCAGTTCTTC. As protein: CSATSGGSEQFF. The genes are TRBV20-1 and TRBJ2-1; 12 bases fit TRBD2. V shed 6 bases and J 9 bases; nucleotides not matched to a gene: 3. Germline CDR1 DFQATT, CDR2 SNEGSKA (reference sequence). The CDR3 runs 12 residues.

The chain carries TRBV25-1 and TRBJ1-4; TRBD1 might be the D (5 bases). The germline CDR1 and CDR2 sequences are MGHDK and SYGVNS. The V end was cut by 0 bases, the J end by 10 bases, with 9 bases between. CDR3 length: 13 residues. CDR3 in amino acids: CASSEYGGVKLFF. CDR3 in DNA: TGTGCCAGCAGTGAATATGGGGGGGTAAAACTGTTTTTT.

This clonotype was observed many times. The chain links TRBV15 to TRBJ1-5; D is undetermined. Germline lookup yields CDR1 LNHNV and CDR2 YYDKDF (reference sequence). V was shortened by 0 bases and J by 4 bases, with 10 bases between the two germline ends. The CDR3 loop spans 15 amino acids. The DNA for the CDR3 is TGTGCCACCAGCAGAGACGGCCAGAGTAATCAGCCCCAGCATTTT. Translation: CATSRDGQSNQPQHF.

This clonotype was detected many times. The rearrangement uses TRBV11-2 and TRBJ2-1; possible D gene TRBD1, 5 bases. The V end lost 1 base, the J end lost 3 bases, and 7 bases lay between the germline ends. Germline V gene data show CDR1 as SGHAT and CDR2 as FQNNGV. This CDR3 is 14 amino acids long. CDR3 loop: CASSLGQLYNEQFF. The CDR3 region has the DNA TGTGCCAGCAGCTTAGGACAGCTCTACAATGAGCAGTTCTTC.

This chain joins TRBV27 and TRBJ1-4; D may be TRBD1 (5 bases). The CDR3 is made up of 13 amino acids. V gave up 7 bases and J gave up 8 bases, with 14 bases separating them. The germline V gene has CDR1 MNHEY and CDR2 SMNVEV (reference sequence). The CDR3 region is CASTGQGGEKLFF. The CDR3 DNA reads as TGTGCCAGCACTGGTCAGGGAGGGGAAAAACTGTTTTTT.

Many counts were recorded for this clonotype. CDR3 amino acids: CASRQESSYNSPLHF. Here the CDR3 DNA reads TGTGCCAGCAGACAGGAAAGCTCCTATAATTCACCCCTCCACTTT. The rearrangement links TRBV2 to TRBJ1-6; a possible D gene is TRBD1 (5 bases). The CDR3 is 15 amino acids. Germline CDR1 and CDR2: SNHLY and FYNNEI. Trimming took off 6 bases at V and 0 bases at J, with 9 bases between the two ends.

About this clonotype itself: A much larger clone sits a single nucleotide away, making a read error possible. This sequence joins TRBV3-1 and TRBJ1-3; the match to TRBD1 covers 10 bases. From germline, CDR1 is LGHDT and CDR2 YNNKEL (reference sequence). The CDR3 is 14 residues long. Trimming at V came to 4 bases and at J to 4 bases, leaving 1 base not matched to a gene. CDR3 region: CASSRTGGGNTIYF. The DNA for the CDR3 is TGTGCCAGCAGCCGGACAGGGGGAGGAAACACCATATATTTT.

This clonotype was seen repeatedly, ten times or more. The rearrangement links TRBV29-1 to TRBJ1-2, with no clear D. In germline, CDR1 is SQVTM, CDR2 ANQGSEA. The V end lost 3 bases, the J end lost 0 bases, and 11 bases lay between the germline ends. The CDR3 sequence is 14 residues long. The CDR3 DNA sequence: TGCAGCGTTGATGGTTCGCAGTCTAACTATGGCTACACCTTC. It specifies CSVDGSQSNYGYTF.

On this clonotype: It may be a read error: a sequence one base away is much more abundant. The chain is built from TRBV6-9 and TRBJ2-2; D remains unclear. The CDR3 runs 15 residues. The V gene's germline CDR1 is MNHGY and CDR2 SVAAGI. V gave up 4 bases and J gave up 0 bases, with 9 bases separating them. The CDR3 nucleotides are TGTGCCAGCAGTTGCTCCCAGGCGAACACCGGGGAGCTGTTTTTT. This gives the protein CASSCSQANTGELFF.

A note on this clonotype: This may be a read error: a much more frequent sequence differs by one nucleotide. The CDR3 end shows no conserved phenylalanine or tryptophan, and so a read error is likely. V usage is TRBV13 and J usage is TRBJ1-2; 9 bases line up with TRBD1. The germline CDR1 and CDR2 sequences are PRHDT and FYEKMQ (reference sequence). Unmatched junction bases numbered 10, after V lost 3 bases and J lost 11 bases. This CDR3 comprises 14 residues. The CDR3 sequence is CASSLGQGVVGYTL. CDR3 in DNA: TGTGCCAGCAGCTTGGGACAGGGAGTGGTTGGGTACACCCTC.

Ten or more counts support this clonotype. This chain links TRBV29-1 with TRBJ1-1; D is uncertain. Germline V CDR1 and CDR2: SQVTM, ANQGSEA. The CDR3 consists of 13 residues. Trimming cost V 7 bases and J 3 bases, with 15 bases left between them. The CDR3 sequence is CSATSDRYTEAFF. The CDR3 DNA is TGCAGCGCAACCAGTGACCGTTACACTGAAGCTTTCTTT.

This chain uses TRBV2 with TRBJ2-1; no clear D. The length of the CDR3 is 14 residues. The germline CDR1 and CDR2 sequences are SNHLY and FYNNEI. V shed 6 bases and J shed 3 bases, with 12 bases lying between them. The DNA for the CDR3 is TGTGCCAGCAGCCCCGGAAGAGGCTACAATGAGCAGTTCTTC. Translating it yields CASSPGRGYNEQFF.

This clonotype was seen ten or more times. The gene calls are TRBV11-2 and TRBJ2-5; 7 bases line up with TRBD2. The trim removed 5 bases at V and 4 bases at J, leaving 10 bases unmatched. This CDR3 spans 15 amino acids. Looked up from germline, CDR1 is SGHAT and CDR2 is FQNNGV. The CDR3 is CASSLTPPGGETQYF. CDR3 coding DNA: TGTGCCAGCAGCCTAACCCCCCCGGGAGGAGAGACCCAGTACTTC.

This clonotype was seen many times. The J gene is TRBJ1-1, the V gene TRBV29-1; no firm D call. Looked up from germline, CDR1 is SQVTM and CDR2 is ANQGSEA. The CDR3 runs 14 residues. Between the trimmed V and J ends, which lost 3 bases and 6 bases, there was a span of 17 bases. The CDR3 nucleotides are TGCAGCGTTGAGGGAGGCGGGGTAATCGCTGAAGCTTTCTTT. It yields the protein CSVEGGGVIAEAFF.

The chain couples TRBV7-2 to TRBJ2-7, with 12 bases aligning to TRBD2. The germline CDR1 and CDR2 sequences are SGHTA and FQGNSA. The CDR3 loop spans 16 amino acids. Unmatched junction bases numbered 9, after V lost 8 bases and J lost 1 base. Here the CDR3 DNA reads TGTGCCAGCCTACTAGCGGGGGGCGCCCCATCCTACGAGCAGTACTTC. As protein: CASLLAGGAPSYEQYF.

This clonotype was observed at least ten times. The gene calls are TRBV20-1 and TRBJ2-5; 10 bases agree with TRBD2. This CDR3 region has 12 residues. Germline CDR1 and CDR2: DFQATT and SNEGSKA (reference sequence). V was pared by 4 bases and J by 5 bases, with 1 base of the junction left unmatched. CDR3: CSAMTSGETQYF. The CDR3 DNA follows: TGCAGTGCTATGACTAGCGGGGAGACCCAGTACTTC.

The chain joins TRBV7-9 to TRBJ2-7, with 9 bases aligning to TRBD2. The V segment lost 4 bases and the J segment 5 bases; nucleotides outside the gene matches: 9. The CDR3 runs to 15 residues. Per the germline V gene, CDR1 is SEHNR and CDR2 is FQNEAQ (reference sequence). The CDR3 loop reads CASSSDGLASDEQYF. The DNA for the CDR3 is TGTGCCAGCAGCTCGGACGGACTAGCGAGCGACGAGCAGTACTTC. Drawing the rest from reference TRBV7-9 and TRBJ2-7, the complete variable domain is DTGVSQNPRHKITKRGQNVTFRCDPISEHNRLYWYRQTLGQGPEFLTYFQNEAQLEKSRLLSDRFSAERPKGSFSTLEIQRTEQGDSAMYLCASSSDGLASDEQYFGPGTRLTVT.